The clone carrying this TCR beta chain was picked up one time. The sample comes from a study of Graves' ophthalmopathy and Graves' hyperthyroidism. For repertoire sequencing, the TCR beta CDR3 regions were amplified from RNA transcripts. HTBI-primed first-round RT-PCR preceded second-round multiplex PCR. Via MiXCR, TCRdb re-called the multiplex PCR reads, giving one row per CDR3 protein. Of about 660,000 distinct CDR3 sequences in the sample, roughly two fifths were seen once. The CDR3 length is 16 residues. Per germline, CDR1 MGHDK and CDR2 SYGVNS. Trimming stripped 4 bases from V and 3 bases from J, with 15 bases between.

What was sequenced was peripheral blood. The chain recombines TRBV25-1 with TRBJ1-4, with D possibly matching TRBD1 (6 bases). The clonotype comes from an adult man with Graves' ophthalmopathy. This CDR3 reads CASSASAGGPNEKLFF. The CDR3 nucleotides are TGTGCCAGCAGTGCCTCCGCGGGGGGGCCTAATGAAAAACTGTTTTTT.